The sample holds one count of the clone carrying this TCR beta chain. Antigen unknown. This sample is part of a study of cytomegalovirus exposure and HLA in healthy donors. The study, taken as a whole, reports: Researchers reported in a later analysis that a missense DCLRE1C variant was tied to TCR beta V- and J-gene trimming.

The V and J ends lost 4 bases and 3 bases respectively, with 20 bases between them. The CDR3 has 16 residues. Germline loops: CDR1 SGHTS, CDR2 YDEGEE. Researchers ran the PCR with 60 Vbeta and 13 Jbeta primers. TCRdb keeps only in-frame clones here, not all; method: immunoSEQ multiplex PCR. The repertoire has 150,000 to 200,000 clones, approximately 76% of them found once; the top ten carry around 2.1%. The chain recombines TRBV5-8 with TRBJ2-7, with no clear D. What was sequenced was PBMCs. This sequence originates from a female donor in good health and CMV-seronegative. The CDR3 loop reads CASSPRTGSRNYEQYF. The CDR3 DNA sequence: TGTGCCAGCAGCCCCCGAACGGGTTCGAGAAACTACGAGCAGTACTTC.